A selection of T cell receptor beta chains follows, all from one sample in a study of shared clonotypes between healthy human individuals. The repertoire was sequenced with immunoSEQ multiplex PCR; TCRdb's copy has only in-frame clones and lacks some. The repertoire holds 150,000 to 200,000 clones, with 60% to 75% as singletons. Source material: memory CD4+ T cells sorted from blood. The receptors stem from a young man in good health. Both conserved end residues are part of each CDR3. Fields, in order: D gene, V gene, clone size, J gene, CDR3 protein, CDR3 DNA. A D gene is named only where the DNA matches it firmly. Only some rows state a clone size, as once, few, many or a class for expanded clones.

d_call: NA
v_call: TRBV7-5
clone_size: NA
j_call: TRBJ1-5
cdr3_aa: CAQPLPQHF
cdr3_nt: TGTGCACAACCCTTGCCCCAGCATTTT

d_call: TRBD2
v_call: TRBV11-2
clone_size: NA
j_call: TRBJ2-1
cdr3_aa: CASSLGLAGVFKNEQFF
cdr3_nt: TGTGCCAGCAGCTTGGGACTAGCGGGAGTATTTAAGAATGAGCAGTTCTTC

d_call: NA
v_call: TRBV5-1
clone_size: NA
j_call: TRBJ2-3
cdr3_aa: CASGTTDTQYF
cdr3_nt: TGCGCCAGCGGAACCACAGATACGCAGTATTTT

d_call: TRBD2
v_call: TRBV7-9
clone_size: many
j_call: TRBJ2-1
cdr3_aa: CASSLGLRTSGITEQFF
cdr3_nt: TGTGCCAGCAGCTTAGGACTTAGGACTAGCGGGATTACTGAGCAGTTCTTC

d_call: NA
v_call: TRBV11-3
clone_size: NA
j_call: TRBJ2-2
cdr3_aa: CASSLGTGELFF
cdr3_nt: TGTGCCAGCAGCTTAGGGACCGGGGAGCTGTTTTTT

d_call: NA
v_call: TRBV7-3
clone_size: NA
j_call: TRBJ2-1
cdr3_aa: CASSQPRVSDEQFF
cdr3_nt: TGTGCCAGCAGCCAACCTAGGGTTAGCGATGAGCAGTTCTTC

d_call: TRBD1
v_call: TRBV9
clone_size: few
j_call: TRBJ1-1
cdr3_aa: CASSVTGANTEAFF
cdr3_nt: TGTGCCAGCAGCGTAACAGGGGCGAACACTGAAGCTTTCTTT

d_call: TRBD2
v_call: TRBV7-2
clone_size: NA
j_call: TRBJ2-7
cdr3_aa: CASSGSAGVYEQYF
cdr3_nt: TGTGCCAGCAGCGGGTCGGCGGGAGTGTACGAGCAGTACTTC

d_call: NA
v_call: TRBV28
clone_size: NA
j_call: TRBJ2-1
cdr3_aa: CASSSGTYEQFF
cdr3_nt: TGTGCCAGCAGTTCAGGGACCTATGAGCAGTTCTTC

d_call: NA
v_call: TRBV29-1
clone_size: NA
j_call: TRBJ1-2
cdr3_aa: CSGYIGRDYGYTF
cdr3_nt: TGCAGCGGGTACATAGGGCGAGACTATGGCTACACCTTC

d_call: NA
v_call: TRBV18
clone_size: NA
j_call: TRBJ2-5
cdr3_aa: CASSPDSPLLETQYF
cdr3_nt: TGTGCCAGCTCACCGGACAGCCCGTTATTGGAGACCCAGTACTTC

d_call: NA
v_call: TRBV2
clone_size: NA
j_call: TRBJ2-3
cdr3_aa: CASSEEGRSADTQYF
cdr3_nt: TGTGCCAGCAGTGAAGAGGGGAGATCGGCAGATACGCAGTATTTT

d_call: TRBD1
v_call: TRBV5-1
clone_size: NA
j_call: TRBJ1-5
cdr3_aa: CASSSTIVQGNGDRENVFNQPQHF
cdr3_nt: TGCGCCAGCAGCTCCACAATCGTACAGGGAAACGGGGACAGGGAAAATGTGTTCAATCAGCCCCAGCATTTT

d_call: NA
v_call: TRBV11-2
clone_size: NA
j_call: TRBJ2-1
cdr3_aa: CASSSKRNYNEQFF
cdr3_nt: TGTGCCAGCAGCTCCAAGAGGAATTACAATGAGCAGTTCTTC

d_call: TRBD2
v_call: TRBV6-1
clone_size: NA
j_call: TRBJ2-3
cdr3_aa: CASSERGGSGRGGLGTDTQYF
cdr3_nt: TGTGCCAGCAGTGAACGGGGTGGTAGCGGGAGAGGAGGGCTGGGCACAGATACGCAGTATTTT

d_call: NA
v_call: TRBV20-1
clone_size: few
j_call: TRBJ2-7
cdr3_aa: CSGGPYYEQYF
cdr3_nt: TGCAGTGGCGGCCCCTACTACGAGCAGTACTTC

d_call: NA
v_call: TRBV5-1
clone_size: NA
j_call: TRBJ2-5
cdr3_aa: CASSSRGDGETQYF
cdr3_nt: TGCGCCAGCAGCTCGAGAGGCGACGGTGAGACCCAGTACTTC

d_call: NA
v_call: TRBV6-5
clone_size: NA
j_call: TRBJ2-7
cdr3_aa: CASSYRTISDEQYF
cdr3_nt: TGTGCCAGCAGTTATCGGACCATCTCTGACGAGCAGTACTTC

d_call: NA
v_call: TRBV28
clone_size: NA
j_call: TRBJ1-2
cdr3_aa: CASSFIGVTNYGYTF
cdr3_nt: TGTGCCAGCAGTTTCATCGGTGTTACTAACTATGGCTACACCTTC

d_call: TRBD1
v_call: TRBV5-8
clone_size: few
j_call: TRBJ2-5
cdr3_aa: CASSRGQGQETQYF
cdr3_nt: TGTGCCAGCAGCCGAGGACAGGGGCAAGAGACCCAGTACTTC

d_call: NA
v_call: TRBV7-8
clone_size: NA
j_call: TRBJ2-1
cdr3_aa: CASSLILEQFF
cdr3_nt: TGTGCCAGCAGCTTAATTCTTGAGCAGTTCTTC

d_call: NA
v_call: TRBV18
clone_size: NA
j_call: TRBJ1-1
cdr3_aa: CASSLTLVGTEAFF
cdr3_nt: TGTGCCAGCTCCCTAACCCTTGTCGGGACTGAAGCTTTCTTT

d_call: NA
v_call: TRBV6-1
clone_size: once
j_call: TRBJ2-3
cdr3_aa: CASSVRGLGTDTQYF
cdr3_nt: TGTGCCAGCAGTGTCCGGGGGTTGGGCACAGATACGCAGTATTTT

d_call: NA
v_call: TRBV27
clone_size: few
j_call: TRBJ2-1
cdr3_aa: CASSADSERQFF
cdr3_nt: TGTGCCAGCAGTGCGGACTCAGAACGGCAGTTCTTC

d_call: NA
v_call: TRBV9
clone_size: few
j_call: TRBJ2-1
cdr3_aa: CASSVSSALIYNEQFF
cdr3_nt: TGTGCCAGCAGCGTATCATCGGCTCTAATATACAATGAGCAGTTCTTC

d_call: TRBD1
v_call: TRBV28
clone_size: NA
j_call: TRBJ2-1
cdr3_aa: CASRTGQYYNEQFF
cdr3_nt: TGTGCCAGCAGAACGGGACAGTACTACAATGAGCAGTTCTTC

d_call: NA
v_call: TRBV5-1
clone_size: NA
j_call: TRBJ2-1
cdr3_aa: CASSLVDQEQFF
cdr3_nt: TGCGCCAGCAGCTTGGTCGATCAAGAGCAGTTCTTC

d_call: TRBD1
v_call: TRBV5-4
clone_size: many
j_call: TRBJ2-6
cdr3_aa: CASSLAGTGYFGANVLTF
cdr3_nt: TGTGCCAGCAGCTTGGCAGGGACAGGGTACTTCGGGGCCAACGTCCTGACTTTC

d_call: TRBD1
v_call: TRBV9
clone_size: NA
j_call: TRBJ2-7
cdr3_aa: CASSVGELTGRYEQYF
cdr3_nt: TGTGCCAGCAGCGTAGGAGAACTGACAGGGCGCTACGAGCAGTACTTC

d_call: NA
v_call: TRBV9
clone_size: NA
j_call: TRBJ2-2
cdr3_aa: CASSVTGNTGELFF
cdr3_nt: TGTGCCAGCAGCGTGACAGGTAACACCGGGGAGCTGTTTTTT

d_call: NA
v_call: TRBV7-8
clone_size: NA
j_call: TRBJ2-7
cdr3_aa: CASSPMVSYEQYF
cdr3_nt: TGTGCCAGCAGCCCGATGGTTTCCTACGAGCAGTACTTC

d_call: NA
v_call: TRBV10-1
clone_size: few
j_call: TRBJ1-1
cdr3_aa: CASSRGTEAFF
cdr3_nt: TGCGCCAGCAGTCGGGGCACTGAAGCTTTCTTT

d_call: TRBD2
v_call: TRBV7-3
clone_size: NA
j_call: TRBJ2-1
cdr3_aa: CASSLTSGTSGLGSDEQFF
cdr3_nt: TGTGCCAGCAGCTTAACGTCAGGGACTAGCGGGCTTGGGTCGGATGAGCAGTTCTTC

d_call: TRBD1
v_call: TRBV5-5
clone_size: NA
j_call: TRBJ1-2
cdr3_aa: CASSPGGAIYGYTF
cdr3_nt: TGTGCCAGCAGCCCAGGGGGCGCGATCTATGGCTACACCTTC

d_call: NA
v_call: TRBV9
clone_size: NA
j_call: TRBJ2-2
cdr3_aa: CACSTTITRNTGELFF
cdr3_nt: TGTGCCTGCAGCACTACAATTACAAGGAACACCGGGGAGCTGTTTTTT

d_call: NA
v_call: TRBV18
clone_size: NA
j_call: TRBJ1-4
cdr3_aa: CASSQRQPEGPENEKLFF
cdr3_nt: TGTGCCAGCTCTCAACGACAGCCGGAAGGCCCCGAGAATGAAAAACTGTTTTTT

d_call: NA
v_call: TRBV2
clone_size: NA
j_call: TRBJ1-5
cdr3_aa: CASRRGGSNQPQHF
cdr3_nt: TGTGCCAGCAGAAGGGGAGGAAGCAATCAGCCCCAGCATTTT

d_call: TRBD1
v_call: TRBV28
clone_size: NA
j_call: TRBJ1-2
cdr3_aa: CASSGRQGAYYGYTF
cdr3_nt: TGTGCCAGCAGTGGGAGACAGGGGGCTTACTATGGCTACACCTTC

d_call: NA
v_call: TRBV5-1
clone_size: once
j_call: TRBJ2-7
cdr3_aa: CASSLNSISDLPLNF
cdr3_nt: TGCGCCAGCAGCTTGAATTCAATCTCGGACTTACCACTGAACTTC

d_call: TRBD2
v_call: TRBV7-2
clone_size: NA
j_call: TRBJ2-3
cdr3_aa: CASSLGGTSGRVTDTQYF
cdr3_nt: TGTGCCAGCAGCTTAGGGGGGACTAGCGGGAGAGTCACAGATACGCAGTATTTT